The subject of this entry is one TCR beta chain. Its antigen is still unknown. The authors incorporated unique molecular identifiers into the TCR beta cDNA libraries. Each sample of 1 to 10 million input T cells yielded about 500,000 cDNA molecules, so each molecule approximated one T cell. TCRdb fed the PCR reads into MiXCR, producing one record per CDR3 protein. The sample carries roughly 800,000 distinct CDR3 sequences, 46% recorded once. The ends lost 5 bases at V and 5 bases at J; junction bases unmatched: 9. Germline V gives CDR1 SGHTA, CDR2 FQGTGA. The CDR3 spans 15 residues. This record comes from a study of post-analysis software for immune sequencing data. Study-wide results and limits: Patients had higher frequencies than controls of about five TRBV segments, including TRBV5-6, TRBV5-1 and TRBV20-1.

The sequenced sample consisted of blood. This receptor was identified in a girl aged 5 to 17 with multiple sclerosis. The rearrangement uses TRBV7-3 and TRBJ2-7, with 10 bases identical to TRBD2. CDR3 protein: CASSPTSGLPNEQYF. CDR3 DNA: TGTGCCAGCAGCCCGACTAGCGGGCTTCCTAACGAGCAGTACTTC. The full variable domain, completed using reference TRBV7-3 and TRBJ2-7, is GAGVSQTPSNKVTEKGKYVELRCDPISGHTALYWYRQSLGQGPEFLIYFQGTGAADDSGLPNDRFFAVRPEGSVSTLKIQRTERGDSAVYLCASSPTSGLPNEQYFGPGTRLTVT.